This TCR beta chain originates from a study of blood T cell repertoires in COVID-19. Study as a whole: Sites across the United States, Italy and Spain contributed samples from acute and convalescent COVID-19.

The data were produced by immunoSEQ multiplex PCR, yet TCRdb's version contains in-frame clones alone and is incomplete. The sample consists of under 300,000 clones, about nine tenths of them appearing once. Per the germline V gene, CDR1 is MGHRA and CDR2 is YSYEKL. Unmatched junction bases numbered 3, after V lost 3 bases and J lost 0 bases. The CDR3 sequence is 16 residues long. The specimen sequenced was PBMCs or T cells enriched from blood (not recorded which). The chain links TRBV4-1 to TRBJ2-7, with TRBD2 identical over 12 bases. This TCR was recovered from a man younger than 30 who had recovered from COVID-19. The CDR3 spells CASSHLAGGPSYEQYF. The CDR3 DNA reads as TGCGCCAGCAGCCACCTAGCGGGAGGGCCCTCCTACGAGCAGTACTTC.